A single sample gave rise to the 4 T cell receptor beta chains below, sequenced in a study of OX40 agonist ivuxolimab in advanced cancers. Here immunoSEQ multiplex PCR was the method, and the copy in TCRdb shows in-frame clones only, minus some. The sample holds 80,000 or so clones, about 80% seen once. The starting material was CD4+ or CD8+ T cells sorted from blood, obtained in a trial of the OX40 agonist ivuxolimab. The receptors derive from an adult with an advanced solid tumor such as melanoma, head and neck, liver or kidney cancer.

This CDR3 is CASSTRTANTEAFF. CDR3 sequence (DNA): TGCGCCAGCAGCACCCGGACGGCGAACACTGAAGCTTTCTTT. The chain is built from TRBV5-1 and TRBJ1-1; D is uncertain. Trimming took 4 bases from V and 1 from J, leaving 11 bases between them. The germline V gene has CDR1 SGHRS and CDR2 YFSETQ. The CDR3 totals 14 residues. Based on the CDR3 plus reference TRBV5-1 and TRBJ1-1, the full variable domain is KAGVTQTPRYLIKTRGQQVTLSCSPISGHRSVSWYQQTPGQGLQFLFEYFSETQRNKGNFPGRFSGRQFSNSRSEMNVSTLELGDSALYLCASSTRTANTEAFFGQGTRLTVV.

DNA of the CDR3: TGTGCCAGCAGCCTGCCCAGGGGAGAGACCCAGTACTTC. This codes for CASSLPRGETQYF. The chain links TRBV7-4 to TRBJ2-5; possible D gene TRBD1, 6 bases. V was shortened by 5 bases and J by 4 bases, with 11 bases between the two germline ends. The germline gives CDR1 SGHVT, CDR2 SQSDAQ. This CDR3 is built from 13 residues.

The chain carries TRBV7-2 and TRBJ1-5; possible D gene TRBD1, 5 bases. V was cut by 2 bases and J by 7 bases, with 18 bases left in between. The CDR3 is 16 amino acids. Per the germline V gene, CDR1 is SGHTA and CDR2 is FQGNSA. The CDR3 loop reads CASSLYPRGREQPQHF. The CDR3 nucleotides are TGTGCCAGCAGCTTATACCCCCGGGGCAGGGAACAGCCCCAGCATTTT.

V usage is TRBV29-1 and J usage is TRBJ2-5; 7 bases fit TRBD1. The V and J ends lost 7 bases and 2 bases, in that order; junction bases with no gene match: 10. This CDR3 has 14 residues. Per the germline V gene, CDR1 is SQVTM and CDR2 is ANQGSEA. As DNA, the CDR3 is TGCAGCGGGGGACAGCAACTAATTCAAGAGACCCAGTACTTC. This sequence encodes CSGGQQLIQETQYF.